This T cell receptor (beta chain) comes out of a study of OX40 agonist ivuxolimab in advanced cancers. At the level of the study: Dose-escalation subjects each had hepatocellular carcinoma, melanoma, renal cell or head and neck cancer. Having had anti-PD-1, anti-PD-L1 or anti-CTLA-4 therapy before was allowed, and around 44% had some. Findings of the study overall: Dosing at 0.1 to 3.0 mg/kg was accompanied by clonal expansion of CD4+ and CD8+ blood T cells by week 6.

Germline loops: CDR1 LGHNA, CDR2 YNFKEQ. This CDR3 is built from 13 residues. Trimming pared 4 bases from V and 0 bases from J, leaving 6 bases between. Repertoires were generated with immunoSEQ multiplex PCR, while TCRdb's copy carries only in-frame clones and drops some. The sample lists some 100,000 clones, more than 75% occurring once. Patients were ineligible given autoimmune disease history or systemic immunosuppression. A word on this clone: Its antigen is still unknown.

This receptor was obtained from an adult with an advanced solid tumor such as melanoma, head and neck, liver or kidney cancer. V gene TRBV4-2 combines with J gene TRBJ1-1; D gene ambiguous. The starting material was CD4+ or CD8+ T cells sorted from blood, obtained in a trial of the OX40 agonist ivuxolimab. The CDR3 is CASSLGVNTEAFF. For the CDR3, the DNA is TGTGCCAGCAGCCTTGGTGTGAACACTGAAGCTTTCTTT.